The T cell receptor beta chain described here comes from a study of post-analysis software for immune sequencing data. For the study at large: Relapsing-remitting, secondary progressive and progressive-relapsing courses of multiple sclerosis were included.

Overall study findings and caveats: Significantly lower normalized Chao1 diversity was seen in multiple sclerosis patients than in controls. By F measure, strong co-clustering occurred among samples prepared in the same batch. About five TRBV segments appeared more often in patients than in controls, and TRBV5-6, TRBV5-1 and TRBV20-1 were among these.

In this sample, this clonotype turned up a few times. Its specificity is unknown. Incorporated into the TCR beta cDNA libraries were unique molecular identifiers, which served to reduce PCR and sequencing biases. TCRdb re-derived calls from the PCR reads in MiXCR, one entry per CDR3 protein. The sample holds 400,000 to 500,000 distinct CDR3 sequences, approximately 37% seen once. Germline V gene lookup returns CDR1 LGHDT and CDR2 YNNKEL (reference sequence). The length of the CDR3 is 10 residues. Trimming shortened V by 5 bases and J by 9 bases, and 5 bases separated the two germline ends. The sequenced sample consisted of blood. The rearrangement joins TRBV3-1 to TRBJ2-1; no clear D gene. The source is a girl aged 2 to 9 with multiple sclerosis. The CDR3 protein is CASSGIEQFF. In nucleotides, the CDR3 is TGTGCCAGCAGCGGCATTGAGCAGTTCTTC.